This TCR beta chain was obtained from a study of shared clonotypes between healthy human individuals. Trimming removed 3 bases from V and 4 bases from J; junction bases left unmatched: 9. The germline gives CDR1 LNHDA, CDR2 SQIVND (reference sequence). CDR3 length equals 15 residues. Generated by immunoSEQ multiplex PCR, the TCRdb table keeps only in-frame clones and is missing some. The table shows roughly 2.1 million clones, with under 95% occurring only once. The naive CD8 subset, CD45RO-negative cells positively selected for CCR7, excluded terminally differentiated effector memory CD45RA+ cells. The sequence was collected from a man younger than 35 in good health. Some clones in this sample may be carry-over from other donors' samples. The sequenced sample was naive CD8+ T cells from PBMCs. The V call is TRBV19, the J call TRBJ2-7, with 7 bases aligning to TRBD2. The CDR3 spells CASSISLAAEYEQYF. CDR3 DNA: TGTGCCAGTAGTATCAGCCTAGCGGCCGAGTACGAGCAGTACTTC.